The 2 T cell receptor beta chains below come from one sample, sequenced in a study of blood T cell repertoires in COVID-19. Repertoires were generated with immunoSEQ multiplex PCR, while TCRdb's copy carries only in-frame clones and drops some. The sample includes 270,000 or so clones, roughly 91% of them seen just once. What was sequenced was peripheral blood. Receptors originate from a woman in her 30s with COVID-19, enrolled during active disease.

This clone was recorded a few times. Here the CDR3 reads CASSQGTGGNEQFF. DNA of the CDR3: TGTGCCAGCAGCCAGGGGACAGGGGGTAATGAGCAGTTCTTC. The chain links TRBV6-4 to TRBJ2-1; 11 bases are shared with TRBD1. In germline, CDR1 is MRHNA, CDR2 SNTAGT. V was pared by 6 bases and J by 7 bases, with 5 bases of the junction left unmatched. This CDR3 is built from 14 residues.

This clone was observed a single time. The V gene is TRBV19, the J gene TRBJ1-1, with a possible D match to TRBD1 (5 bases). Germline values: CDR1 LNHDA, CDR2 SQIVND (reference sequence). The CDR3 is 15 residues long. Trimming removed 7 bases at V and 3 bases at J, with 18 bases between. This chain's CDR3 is CASISTGGWYTEAFF. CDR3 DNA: TGTGCCAGTATCTCAACAGGCGGTTGGTACACTGAAGCTTTCTTT.